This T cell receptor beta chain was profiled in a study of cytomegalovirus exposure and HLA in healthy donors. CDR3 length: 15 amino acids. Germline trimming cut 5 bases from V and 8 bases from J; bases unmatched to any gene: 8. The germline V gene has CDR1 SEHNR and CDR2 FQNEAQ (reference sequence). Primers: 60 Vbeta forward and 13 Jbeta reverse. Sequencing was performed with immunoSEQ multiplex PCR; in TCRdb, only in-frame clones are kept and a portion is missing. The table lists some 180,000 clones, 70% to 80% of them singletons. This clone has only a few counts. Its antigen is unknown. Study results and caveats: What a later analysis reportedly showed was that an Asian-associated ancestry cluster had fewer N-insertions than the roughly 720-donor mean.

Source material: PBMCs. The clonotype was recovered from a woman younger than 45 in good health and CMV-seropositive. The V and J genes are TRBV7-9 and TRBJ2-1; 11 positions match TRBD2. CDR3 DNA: TGTGCCAGCAGCGCGACTAGCGGGAAGGGCTATGAGCAGTTCTTC. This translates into CASSATSGKGYEQFF.